This section outlines one TCR beta chain sequence together with its context. These data belong to a study of blood T cell repertoires in COVID-19. Across the study: From T cells, B-cell-depleted T cells, or PBMCs came the material, which was cDNA or gDNA.

The method was immunoSEQ multiplex PCR; TCRdb's version includes in-frame clones alone and lacks a portion of them. This repertoire shows hundreds of thousands of clones, around 82% found once; its top ten account for under 4.5%. Trimming took off 0 bases at V and 5 bases at J, with 19 bases between the two ends. This CDR3 has 17 amino acids. Germline CDR1 reads LGHDT; CDR2 reads YNNKEL (reference sequence). V gene TRBV3-1 (or the pseudogene TRBV3-2) combines with J gene TRBJ2-5, with D maybe TRBD1 (6 bases). This TCR derives from a young man with acute COVID-19. Sequenced sample: PBMCs or T cells enriched from blood (not recorded which). In nucleotides, the CDR3 is TGTGCCAGCAGCCAAGATCCCACAGGGCTCCCGAGGGAGACCCAGTACTTC. Translation gives CASSQDPTGLPRETQYF.